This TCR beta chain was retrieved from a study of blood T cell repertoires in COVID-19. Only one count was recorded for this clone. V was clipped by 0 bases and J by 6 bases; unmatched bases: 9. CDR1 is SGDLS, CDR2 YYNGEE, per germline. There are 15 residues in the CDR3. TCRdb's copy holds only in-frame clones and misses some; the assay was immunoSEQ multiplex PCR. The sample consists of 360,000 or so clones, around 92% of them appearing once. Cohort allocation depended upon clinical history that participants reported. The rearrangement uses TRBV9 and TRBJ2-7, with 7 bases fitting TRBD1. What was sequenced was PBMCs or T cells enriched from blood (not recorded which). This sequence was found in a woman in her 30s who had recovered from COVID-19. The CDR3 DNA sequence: TGTGCCAGCAGCGTAGCCGGAGACAGGGTCAGCGAGCAGTACTTC. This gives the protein CASSVAGDRVSEQYF.